The clone carrying this TCR beta chain counts as medium-sized. The data were obtained in a study of neoadjuvant anti-PD-1 for oral cavity cancer. Germline-derived CDR1 and CDR2 are MNHNS and SASEGT. The ends were cut back, 4 bases at V and 8 bases at J, with 11 bases in the middle. This CDR3 contains 12 residues. Time point meaning: after neoadjuvant nivolumab, at surgical resection. These newly diagnosed stage II-IVA oral cavity squamous cell carcinoma patients had no prior systemic or radiation treatment. Six replicates per PBMC sample, mostly from roughly 490 ng of genomic DNA. The method was immunoSEQ multiplex PCR; TCRdb's version includes in-frame clones alone and lacks a portion of them. The table shows 8,000 or so clones, with approximately 70% occurring only once.

Sequences were derived from PBMCs, sampled after nivolumab (anti-PD-1) treatment. The receptor comes from a person between 40 and 80 years old with oral cavity squamous cell carcinoma. This chain links TRBV6-1 with TRBJ1-2; no clear D gene. Here the CDR3 reads CASSGSGYGYTF. Written as DNA, the CDR3 is TGTGCCAGCAGTGGTTCCGGGTACGGCTACACCTTC.